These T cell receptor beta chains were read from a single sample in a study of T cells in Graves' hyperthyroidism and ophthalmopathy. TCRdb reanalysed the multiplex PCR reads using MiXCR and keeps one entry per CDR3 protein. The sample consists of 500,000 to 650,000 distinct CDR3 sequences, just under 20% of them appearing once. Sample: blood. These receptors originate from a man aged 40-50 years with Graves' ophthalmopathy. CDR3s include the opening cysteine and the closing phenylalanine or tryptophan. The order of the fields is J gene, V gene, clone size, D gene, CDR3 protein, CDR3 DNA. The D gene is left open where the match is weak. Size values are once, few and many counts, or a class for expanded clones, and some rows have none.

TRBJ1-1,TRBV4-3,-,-,CASSQDFTMNTEAFF,TGCGCCAGCAGCCAAGATTTCACCATGAACACTGAAGCTTTCTTT
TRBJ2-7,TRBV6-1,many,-,CASSSHLHSYEQYF,TGTGCCAGCAGTTCCCACCTTCACTCCTACGAGCAGTACTTC
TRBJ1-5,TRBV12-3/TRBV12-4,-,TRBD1,CASSFGDRGDQPQHF,TGTGCCAGCAGTTTCGGGGACAGGGGGGATCAGCCCCAGCATTTT
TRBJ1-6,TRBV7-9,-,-,CASSLPGGNSPLHF,TGTGCCAGCAGCTTACCCGGGGGTAATTCACCCCTCCACTTT
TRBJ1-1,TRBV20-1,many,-,CSARDPRQVRNTEAFF,TGCAGTGCTAGAGACCCAAGACAGGTCCGGAACACTGAAGCTTTCTTT
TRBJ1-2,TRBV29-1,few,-,CSVVPRGKDYGYTF,TGCAGCGTTGTTCCTCGGGGAAAAGACTATGGCTACACCTTC
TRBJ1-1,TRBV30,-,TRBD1,CAWRGGQGGTEAFF,TGTGCCTGGAGGGGAGGGCAGGGGGGCACTGAAGCTTTCTTT
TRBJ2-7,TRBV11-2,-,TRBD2,CASGYPPTGTSGWGEQYF,TGTGCCAGCGGATACCCCCCTACCGGGACTAGCGGATGGGGGGAGCAGTACTTC
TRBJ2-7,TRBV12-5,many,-,CASGRVGAGYEQYF,TGTGCTAGTGGTCGTGTGGGGGCGGGCTACGAGCAGTACTTC
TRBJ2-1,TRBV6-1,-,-,CASRITGREQFF,TGTGCCAGCAGAATCACAGGGAGGGAGCAGTTCTTC
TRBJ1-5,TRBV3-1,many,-,CASSQDTVQPQHF,TGTGCCAGCAGCCAAGATACGGTTCAGCCCCAGCATTTT
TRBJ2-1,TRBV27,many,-,CASSLSWETAIDNEQFF,TGTGCCAGCAGTTTATCGTGGGAGACAGCGATTGACAATGAGCAGTTCTTC
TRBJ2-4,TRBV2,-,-,CASSLGRLAKNIQHF,TGTGCCAGCAGTTTGGGTCGCCTAGCCAAAAACATTCAGCACTTC
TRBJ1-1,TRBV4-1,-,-,CASSQDRGGAQETEAFF,TGCGCCAGCAGCCAAGATCGGGGGGGCGCCCAGGAAACTGAAGCTTTCTTT
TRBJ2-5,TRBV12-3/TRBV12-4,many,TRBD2,CASSSRGGGETQYF,TGTGCCAGCAGTTCTAGGGGCGGGGGAGAGACCCAGTACTTC
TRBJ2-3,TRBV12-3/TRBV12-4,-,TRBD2,CASRPTSGGALSTQYF,TGTGCCAGCAGACCTACTAGCGGGGGCGCCTTAAGTACGCAGTATTTT
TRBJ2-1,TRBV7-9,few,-,CASSLTGTEQFF,TGTGCCAGCAGCTTGACTGGTACGGAGCAGTTCTTC
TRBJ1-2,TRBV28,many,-,CASSLATYGYTF,TGTGCCAGCAGTTTGGCGACGTATGGCTACACCTTC
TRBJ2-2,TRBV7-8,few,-,CASSPQIGTGELFF,TGTGCCAGCAGCCCTCAAATCGGTACCGGGGAGCTGTTTTTT
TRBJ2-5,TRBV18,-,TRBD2,CASSPREREGLETQYF,TGTGCCAGCTCACCACGGGAACGGGAGGGTCTGGAGACCCAGTACTTC
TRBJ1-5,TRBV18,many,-,CASSPEYTNQPQHF,TGTGCCAGCTCACCAGAATATACCAATCAGCCCCAGCATTTT
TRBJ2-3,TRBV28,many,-,CASSLRRAAKGGDTQYF,TGTGCCAGCAGTTTACGCCGGGCAGCGAAGGGGGGAGATACGCAGTATTTT
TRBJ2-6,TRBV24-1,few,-,CAIQGSGANVLTF,TGTGCCATCCAGGGCTCTGGGGCCAACGTCCTGACTTTC
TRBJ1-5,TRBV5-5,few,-,CASSLVYTDQPQHF,TGTGCCAGCAGCTTGGTTTATACTGATCAGCCCCAGCATTTT
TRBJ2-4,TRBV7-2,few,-,CASSQGWDIQYF,TGTGCCAGCAGCCAGGGGTGGGACATTCAGTACTTC
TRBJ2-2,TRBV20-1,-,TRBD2,CSAPRAPGSGRATGELFF,TGCAGTGCCCCCAGGGCACCCGGCAGCGGGAGGGCCACCGGGGAGCTGTTTTTT
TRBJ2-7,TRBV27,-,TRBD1,CASSDPRTGMDEQYF,TGTGCCAGCAGCGACCCGCGGACAGGGATGGACGAGCAGTACTTC
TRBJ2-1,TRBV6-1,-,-,CASSEGGRGGEQFF,TGTGCCAGCAGTGAAGGGGGCAGGGGGGGTGAGCAGTTCTTC
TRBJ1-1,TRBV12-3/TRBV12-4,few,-,CASGRLRNTEAFF,TGTGCCAGTGGACGGCTCCGGAACACTGAAGCTTTCTTT
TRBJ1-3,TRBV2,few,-,CASRGVGGNTIYF,TGTGCCAGTCGGGGGGTGGGAGGAAACACCATATATTTT
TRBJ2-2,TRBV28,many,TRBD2,CASSSSSGRAAGELFF,TGTGCCAGCAGTTCCTCGAGCGGGAGGGCCGCCGGGGAGCTGTTTTTT